The text below deals with one T cell receptor (beta chain). Sequencing was performed with immunoSEQ multiplex PCR; in TCRdb, only in-frame clones are kept and a portion is missing. The profile shows around 1.1 million clones, approximately 80% of them singletons. The entry originates in a study of shared clonotypes between healthy human individuals. Splitting the CD4+ cells yielded a CD45RA+ naive subset and a CD45RA-negative memory subset. V shed 4 bases, J shed 1 base, and the junction held 10 bases outside the gene matches. This CDR3 region has 17 residues. Germline values: CDR1 SGHDT, CDR2 YYEEEE.

The specimen sequenced was memory CD4+ T cells from PBMCs. Documented subset: CD45RA-negative fraction. The source is a man aged 18 to 30 in good health. Some clones in this sample may be carry-over from other donors' samples. The J gene is TRBJ1-5, the V gene TRBV5-6; 8 nucleotides agree with TRBD1. The CDR3 loop is CASSRRQGHVSNQPQHF. The CDR3 bases are TGTGCCAGCAGCAGACGACAGGGGCATGTAAGCAATCAGCCCCAGCATTTT. Full variable domain (outside the CDR3, taken from reference TRBV5-6 and TRBJ1-5): DAGVTQSPTHLIKTRGQQVTLRCSPKSGHDTVSWYQQALGQGPQFIFQYYEEEERQRGNFPDRFSGHQFPNYSSELNVNALLLGDSALYLCASSRRQGHVSNQPQHFGDGTRLSIL.